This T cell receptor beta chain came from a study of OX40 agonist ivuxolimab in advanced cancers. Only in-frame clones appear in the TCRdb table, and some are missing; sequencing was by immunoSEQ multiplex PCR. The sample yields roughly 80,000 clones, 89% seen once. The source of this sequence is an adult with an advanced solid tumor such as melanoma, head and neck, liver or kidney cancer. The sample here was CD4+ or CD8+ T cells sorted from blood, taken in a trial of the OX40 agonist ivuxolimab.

The CDR3 sequence is CSVEKGGRETQYF. CDR3 DNA: TGCAGCGTTGAAAAGGGGGGGAGAGAGACCCAGTACTTC. The V and J genes are TRBV29-1 and TRBJ2-5; tentatively, D is TRBD2 (7 bases). Germline V CDR1 and CDR2: SQVTM, ANQGSEA. Trimming removed 2 bases at V and 4 bases at J, with 11 bases between. The CDR3 has 13 residues.